This T cell receptor (beta chain) came from a study of T cell changes during pregnancy in multiple sclerosis. Sequenced by immunoSEQ multiplex PCR; TCRdb stores in-frame clones only, minus some. Counted here are about 43,000 clones, around 90% occurring once; the ten biggest clones make up 1.4%. Germline V gene sequence: CDR1 SGHRS, CDR2 YFSETQ. After removal of 4 bases from V and 8 bases from J, the junction contained 8 bases not matched to a gene. The CDR3 extends over 16 amino acids. The V call is TRBV5-1, the J call TRBJ2-1; TRBD2 aligns across 14 bases. Sample: PBMCs (not recorded whether the cells were cultured). The sequence came from a female donor with multiple sclerosis, enrolled in a pregnancy study. CDR3 in amino acids: CASSPGTSGSGDEQFF. CDR3 bases: TGCGCCAGCAGCCCTGGGACTAGCGGGAGCGGTGATGAGCAGTTCTTC.